This section outlines one T cell receptor (beta chain) sequence together with its context. What it recognizes is unknown. Trimming removed 5 bases at V and 10 bases at J, with 18 bases between. Germline V gene data show CDR1 as SGHTA and CDR2 as FQGNSA. The CDR3 covers 14 residues. The data stem from a study of CD8 T cells in Susac syndrome. The study, taken as a whole, reports: The TCR sequencing and HLA analysis in the study involved a relatively small number of individuals, as the study acknowledged.

Random hexamers served to reverse transcribe about 0.5 to 1 ug RNA. Amplification of TCR beta CDR3 spanned 54 Vbeta and 13 Jbeta via immunoSEQ multiplex PCR. TCRdb fed the immunoSEQ multiplex PCR reads into MiXCR, producing one record per CDR3 protein. The table includes some 260,000 distinct CDR3 sequences, 80% to 90% detected once. The source is a human donor with multiple sclerosis. The chain couples TRBV7-2 to TRBJ2-1, with D perhaps being TRBD1 or TRBD2 (5 bases each). Input material: CD8+ T cells from PBMCs. The CDR3: CASSRGASPVEQFF. The CDR3 DNA is TGTGCCAGCAGCAGAGGGGCCTCTCCGGTCGAGCAGTTCTTC.